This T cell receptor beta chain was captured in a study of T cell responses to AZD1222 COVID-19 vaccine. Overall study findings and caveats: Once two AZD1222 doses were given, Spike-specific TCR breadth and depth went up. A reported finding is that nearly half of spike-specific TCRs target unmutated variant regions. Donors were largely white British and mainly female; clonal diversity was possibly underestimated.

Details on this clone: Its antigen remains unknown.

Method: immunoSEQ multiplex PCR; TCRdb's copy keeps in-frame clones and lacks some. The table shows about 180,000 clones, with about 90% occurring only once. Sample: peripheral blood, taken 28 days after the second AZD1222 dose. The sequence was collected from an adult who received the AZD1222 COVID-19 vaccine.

The CDR3 region has the DNA TGTGCCAGCAGTGCGTTGGGATTTACTAACTATGGCTACACCTTC. It encodes CASSALGFTNYGYTF. The chain couples TRBV25-1 to TRBJ1-2, with D unclear. There are 15 residues in the CDR3. Germline V gives CDR1 MGHDK, CDR2 SYGVNS. The V end was cut by 4 bases, the J end by 0 bases, with 12 bases between.